This T cell receptor (beta chain) appears in the sequencing data of a study of CD8 T cells in Susac syndrome. Overall study results and limits: CD4+ T cell repertoires in Susac syndrome exhibited no evidence of clonal expansion.

TCR beta sequencing was performed on blood CD8+ and CD4+ T cells. Under recently defined diagnostic criteria, the patients with Susac syndrome qualified as having definite or probable disease. Roughly 0.45 to 1 ug RNA was reverse transcribed with random hexamers. TCRdb independently ran MiXCR on the immunoSEQ multiplex PCR reads; one entry per CDR3 protein. The sample lists more than 150,000 distinct CDR3 sequences; 90% to 96% were seen once. This clonotype was detected only once. What it binds is unknown. The TCR sequence derives from a human donor with Susac syndrome. Sequencing was done on a sample of CD4+ T cells from PBMCs.

The CDR3 sequence is CSAWDSVGGQPQHF. The CDR3, as DNA: TGCAGTGCTTGGGACAGTGTCGGGGGTCAGCCCCAGCATTTT. This chain connects TRBV20-1 to TRBJ1-5, with 7 bases that match TRBD1. Germline V gives CDR1 DFQATT, CDR2 SNEGSKA (reference sequence). This CDR3 has 14 residues. The J segment lost 6 bases and the V segment lost 5 bases, leaving 10 bases of the junction unmatched.